These 32 T cell receptor beta chains share one sample of origin, sequenced in a study of blood T cells in healthy people across ages. Next came a second PCR, run for roughly 6 to 11 cycles, which used a sample-barcoded 5' primer along with a J-beta primer mix. Each CDR3 protein is one row after TCRdb ran MiXCR on the 5' RACE reads. The repertoire holds more than 650,000 distinct CDR3 sequences, about 55% seen once, with around 41% in the top ten. The sample was blood. The receptors shown here come from a man aged 80 or over in good health.

The chain links TRBV7-8 to TRBJ2-5, with 12 bases identical to TRBD2. Gene TRBJ2-7 matches the end of the DNA better, so the J call may be wrong. The V gene's germline CDR1 is SGHVS and CDR2 FQNEAQ. There are 17 residues in the CDR3. In DNA, the CDR3 is TGTGCCAGCAGCTTAAAACTAGCGGGAGGCTCCCACTACGAGCAGTACTTC. It yields the protein CASSLKLAGGSHYEQYF.

The rearrangement joins TRBV20-1 to TRBJ2-1; 7 bases match TRBD2. This CDR3 contains 14 residues. The trim removed 5 bases at V and 6 bases at J, leaving 10 bases unmatched. The germline V gene has CDR1 DFQATT and CDR2 SNEGSKA (reference sequence). Here the CDR3 reads CSAPGRAGTNEQFF. CDR3 DNA sequence: TGCAGTGCTCCGGGACGAGCGGGAACCAATGAGCAGTTCTTC.

The chain couples TRBV7-3 to TRBJ2-7; TRBD2 agrees at 10 bases. Per germline, CDR1 SGHTA and CDR2 FQGTGA. V lost 1 base to trimming and J lost 0 bases; unmatched junction nucleotides: 15. The CDR3 extends over 20 amino acids. Here the CDR3 DNA reads TGTGCCAGCAGCTTAATTGACCTAGGACTAGCGGTTACTAGCTCCTACGAGCAGTACTTC. Translating gives CASSLIDLGLAVTSSYEQYF.

The chain couples TRBV28 to TRBJ2-7; 15 nucleotides agree with TRBD2. The J call is uncertain, as TRBJ2-1 better fits the DNA end. Germline lookup yields CDR1 MDHEN and CDR2 SYDVKM. CDR3 size: 18 residues. The CDR3 loop is CASSPRTSGRARWNEQFF. CDR3 sequence (DNA): TGTGCCAGCAGCCCCCGGACTAGCGGGAGGGCCAGGTGGAATGAGCAGTTCTTC.

CDR3 sequence reads: CASSLLRLGRYEQYF. The CDR3 DNA follows: TGTGCCAGCAGCTTACTCCGACTGGGGCGCTACGAGCAGTACTTC. The chain has TRBV7-9 and TRBJ2-7; D possibly corresponds to TRBD1 (5 bases). Germline loops: CDR1 SEHNR, CDR2 FQNEAQ (reference sequence). The CDR3 extends over 15 amino acids. The V gene lost 2 bases and the J gene lost 3 bases, with 14 bases spanning the gap.

This clonotype has just a few counts. This chain joins TRBV6-5 and TRBJ2-7; D not resolved. The CDR3 sequence is 14 residues long. Germline CDR1 and CDR2: MNHEY and SVGAGI. V shed 0 bases and J shed 2 bases, with 8 bases lying between them. The CDR3 sequence: CASSYSGFTYEQYF. CDR3 DNA sequence: TGTGCCAGCAGTTACTCAGGGTTCACCTACGAGCAGTACTTC.

V and J are TRBV20-1 and TRBJ2-7; TRBD2 might be the D (5 bases). The CDR3 sequence is 13 residues long. V lost 5 bases and J 0 bases, leaving 11 bases between the germline ends. Germline loops: CDR1 DFQATT, CDR2 SNEGSKA (reference sequence). As DNA, the CDR3 is TGCAGTGCTTCACCGAGGGCCTCCTACGAGCAGTACTTC. Translating gives CSASPRASYEQYF.

This clonotype was recorded a few times. This chain joins TRBV20-1 and TRBJ2-3, with 11 bases lining up with TRBD2. V gave up 7 bases and J gave up 2 bases; unmatched junction bases: 14. The CDR3 runs to 17 residues. Germline V gives CDR1 DFQATT, CDR2 SNEGSKA (reference sequence). The CDR3 region is CSGILAGVPSPTDTQYF. In nucleotides, the CDR3 is TGCAGTGGTATACTAGCGGGAGTCCCCTCCCCCACAGATACGCAGTATTTT.

The chain recombines TRBV24-1 with TRBJ2-3, with 11 bases fitting TRBD2. This CDR3 contains 16 residues. CDR1 is KGHDR and CDR2 is SFDVKD in the germline V gene. V trimming: 4 bases; J trimming: 14 bases; junction bases outside the gene matches: 16. CDR3 in DNA: TGTGCCACCAGTGACCATACTAGCGGGAGTGACAGATACGCGTATTTT. It specifies CATSDHTSGSDRYAYF.

In its sample, this clonotype was seen many times. This chain connects TRBV2 to TRBJ2-4, with D perhaps matching TRBD1 or TRBD2 (5 bases each). The V end was cut by 4 bases, the J end by 1 base, with 8 bases between. This CDR3 is built from 14 residues. The V gene's germline CDR1 is SNHLY and CDR2 FYNNEI. This chain's CDR3 is CASSGWGAKNIQYF. CDR3 DNA sequence: TGTGCCAGCAGTGGCTGGGGGGCCAAAAACATTCAGTACTTC.

J is TRBJ2-7 and V is TRBV14; a weak D match, TRBD1 (5 bases). TRBJ2-5 matches the DNA end more closely, so the J call is doubtful. Germline CDR1 and CDR2: SGHDN and FVKESK. The CDR3 has 17 amino acids. CDR3 sequence reads: CASSPPTQDTRLGTQYF. The CDR3 DNA reads TGTGCCAGCAGCCCGCCGACCCAGGACACCCGTTTGGGGACCCAGTACTTC.

The chain has TRBV6-6 and TRBJ2-7, with D maybe TRBD2 (5 bases). The CDR3 has 13 amino acids. The germline V and J ends were trimmed by 6 bases and 5 bases, with 14 bases remaining between them. Per germline, CDR1 MNHNY and CDR2 SVGAGI (reference sequence). The CDR3 DNA sequence: TGTGCCAGCAGCCGAACTGGGGAGAACGAGCAGTACTTC. This gives the protein CASSRTGENEQYF.

This chain uses TRBV11-2 with TRBJ2-7; D is unresolved. V lost 5 bases, J lost 7 bases, and 12 bases lay in between. Germline loops: CDR1 SGHAT, CDR2 FQNNGV. The CDR3 length is 12 residues. CDR3 amino acids: CASSPRPREQYF. CDR3 DNA sequence: TGTGCCAGCAGCCCCAGACCAAGGGAGCAGTACTTC.

This clonotype was picked up one time. The genes are TRBV6-2 or TRBV6-3 and TRBJ2-3, with 7 bases identical to TRBD1. Germline V gene sequence: CDR1 MNHEY, CDR2 SVGEGT. Trimming removed 0 bases from V and 14 bases from J; junction bases left unmatched: 14. The CDR3 runs 15 residues. The CDR3 is CASSYSTGTGQYAYF. In DNA, the CDR3 is TGTGCCAGCAGTTACTCGACAGGGACGGGGCAATACGCGTATTTT.

The J gene is TRBJ2-7, the V gene TRBV5-1; D possibly matches TRBD1 or TRBD2 (5 bases each). Germline V gives CDR1 SGHRS, CDR2 YFSETQ. The V end lost 2 bases, the J end lost 2 bases, and 14 bases lay between the germline ends. The CDR3 has 15 residues. CDR3 region: CASSFVAGTTYEQYF. In DNA form, the CDR3 reads TGCGCCAGCAGCTTTGTTGCAGGGACCACCTACGAGCAGTACTTC.

This chain connects TRBV19 to TRBJ2-4, with D unclear. The V end lost 5 bases, the J end lost 13 bases, and 9 bases lay between the germline ends. This CDR3 contains 10 residues. Per germline, CDR1 LNHDA and CDR2 SQIVND (reference sequence). DNA for the CDR3: TGTGCCAGTAGTTTACCACGGCAGTACTTC. It codes for CASSLPRQYF.

This clonotype was observed at least ten times. The gene calls are TRBV29-1 and TRBJ1-1, with 8 bases matching TRBD1. J gave up 2 bases and V 7 bases, and 6 bases lay outside the gene matches. The CDR3 extends over 13 amino acids. Looked up from germline, CDR1 is SQVTM and CDR2 is ANQGSEA. The CDR3, as DNA: TGCAGCGCCGAAGGACAGGGTAACACTGAAGCTTTCTTT. Amino acid sequence: CSAEGQGNTEAFF.

V usage is TRBV5-1 and J usage is TRBJ2-3; D ambiguous. CDR1 is SGHRS, CDR2 YFSETQ, per germline. The CDR3 has 14 residues. V lost 3 bases, J lost 6 bases, and 14 bases lay in between. CDR3 sequence: CASSSDQPSDTQYF. DNA for the CDR3: TGCGCCAGCAGCTCTGACCAGCCCTCGGATACGCAGTATTTT.

The CDR3 region is CASSTGFQNEKLFF. CDR3 DNA: TGTGCCAGCAGCACAGGGTTCCAGAATGAAAAACTGTTTTTT. This chain connects TRBV28 to TRBJ1-4; possible D gene TRBD1, 6 bases. V was trimmed by 6 bases and J by 5 bases, leaving 13 bases between them. The CDR3 loop spans 14 amino acids. Germline CDR1 reads MDHEN; CDR2 reads SYDVKM. The whole variable domain, filled in from reference TRBV28 and TRBJ1-4, reads DVKVTQSSRYLVKRTGEKVFLECVQDMDHENMFWYRQDPGLGLRLIYFSYDVKMKEKGDIPEGYSVSREKKERFSLILESASTNQTSMYLCASSTGFQNEKLFFGSGTQLSVL.

The V gene is TRBV7-2, the J gene TRBJ2-3; 8 bases align to TRBD2. After removal of 5 bases from V and 14 bases from J, the junction contained 12 bases not matched to a gene. Germline assignment: CDR1 SGHTA and CDR2 FQGNSA. The CDR3 runs 13 residues. CDR3 residues: CASSPTSARYAYF. The DNA of the CDR3 is TGTGCCAGCAGCCCGACTAGCGCCAGATACGCGTATTTT.

The chain carries TRBV29-1 and TRBJ1-5, with a weak D call TRBD1 (6 bases). The V gene lost 6 bases and the J gene lost 7 bases, with 16 bases spanning the gap. Germline CDR1 SQVTM, CDR2 ANQGSEA. The length of the CDR3 is 13 residues. CDR3 DNA: TGCAGCGTAGCTCAGGGGATATACCAGCCCCAGCATTTT. It codes for CSVAQGIYQPQHF.

This clonotype was found many times. The chain couples TRBV27 to TRBJ2-5; unclear D gene. The CDR3 consists of 12 residues. Trimming took off 6 bases at V and 4 bases at J, with 9 bases between the two ends. CDR1 is MNHEY and CDR2 is SMNVEV in the germline V gene (reference sequence). CDR3 bases: TGTGCCAGCAGCTTTAGAGGAGAGACCCAGTACTTC. Its translation: CASSFRGETQYF.

The chain couples TRBV3-1 to TRBJ2-7; a weak D match, TRBD1 (6 bases). The CDR3 length is 14 residues. Per the germline V gene, CDR1 is LGHDT and CDR2 is YNNKEL (reference sequence). Between the trimmed V and J ends, which lost 4 bases and 2 bases, there was a span of 12 bases. CDR3 DNA sequence: TGTGCCAGCAGCCGACAGGTGGGAGCCTACGAGCAGTACTTC. It is translated as CASSRQVGAYEQYF.

The rearrangement uses TRBV7-3 and TRBJ2-3, with D perhaps matching TRBD2 (6 bases). The CDR3 contains 14 residues. V gave up 4 bases and J gave up 4 bases, with 12 bases separating them. Germline CDR1 reads SGHTA; CDR2 reads FQGTGA. In nucleotides, the CDR3 is TGTGCCAGCAGCTCACGGAGGGTCCCAGATACGCAGTATTTT. Translation: CASSSRRVPDTQYF.

J is TRBJ2-7 and V is TRBV20-1, with 7 bases identical to TRBD2. Germline CDR1 reads DFQATT; CDR2 reads SNEGSKA (reference sequence). V lost 3 bases and J lost 0; bases outside the gene matches: 8. The CDR3 contains 15 residues. The CDR3 here is CSASSTSASSYEQYF. The CDR3 nucleotides are TGCAGTGCTAGTTCAACTAGCGCCAGCTCCTACGAGCAGTACTTC.

The chain carries TRBV25-1 and TRBJ1-5, with TRBD1 matching over 9 bases. Per germline, CDR1 MGHDK and CDR2 SYGVNS. Losses at the gene ends were 7 bases for V and 1 base for J; bases not matched to a gene: 5. The CDR3 consists of 15 residues. The CDR3 sequence: CASNRQGVSNQPQHF. CDR3 DNA sequence: TGTGCCAGCAACCGACAGGGGGTCAGCAATCAGCCCCAGCATTTT.

V and J are TRBV4-2 and TRBJ2-1; no definite D call. V was clipped by 4 bases and J by 2 bases, with 12 bases between them. This CDR3 region has 15 residues. Per the germline V gene, CDR1 is LGHNA and CDR2 is YNFKEQ. CDR3 sequence reads: CASSRSALAYNEQFF. CDR3 nucleotides: TGTGCCAGCAGCCGGAGTGCTCTTGCCTACAATGAGCAGTTCTTC.

V is TRBV4-1 and J is TRBJ1-2; TRBD1 might be the D (5 bases). This CDR3 has 17 amino acids. V was cut by 1 base and J by 4 bases, with 19 bases left in between. Germline CDR1 reads MGHRA; CDR2 reads YSYEKL. The CDR3 DNA reads TGCGCCAGCAGCCAAGCCCGGGACGACCAAAGCCCCTATGGCTACACCTTC. It encodes CASSQARDDQSPYGYTF.

This clonotype was recorded once. This rearrangement joins TRBV4-3 to TRBJ2-1; 11 bases align to TRBD2. Trimming removed 5 bases from V and 5 bases from J; junction bases left unmatched: 11. The CDR3 has 17 residues. Germline CDR1 is LGHNA and CDR2 is YSLEER. CDR3 nucleotides: TGCGCCAGCAGCTTCGGGCTAGCGGGAGGTCGGGACAATGAGCAGTTCTTC. Translating gives CASSFGLAGGRDNEQFF.

J is TRBJ2-3 and V is TRBV3-1; D is possibly TRBD2 (6 bases). Germline V lookup: CDR1 LGHDT, CDR2 YNNKEL (reference sequence). Trimming took 0 bases from V and 14 from J, leaving 21 bases between them. This CDR3 is 15 amino acids long. CDR3 amino acids: CASSQDRSSASYAYF. CDR3 DNA: TGTGCCAGCAGCCAAGATCGGTCTAGCGCTTCGTACGCGTATTTT.

The rearrangement uses TRBV12-3 or TRBV12-4 and TRBJ1-4; 7 bases agree with TRBD1. V was clipped by 5 bases and J by 8 bases; unmatched bases: 11. The CDR3 runs 15 residues. This chain's CDR3 is CASSVGGRPTEKLFF. The CDR3, as DNA: TGTGCCAGCAGTGTAGGGGGCCGCCCTACCGAAAAACTGTTTTTT.

The V call is TRBV6-5, the J call TRBJ2-7, with 11 positions matching TRBD1. The CDR3 loop spans 14 amino acids. The germline gives CDR1 MNHEY, CDR2 SVGAGI. V shed 6 bases and J 3 bases; nucleotides not matched to a gene: 4. CDR3 nucleotides: TGTGCCAGCAGGTCGGGACAGGGGGTCTACGAGCAGTACTTC. Translated, it gives CASRSGQGVYEQYF.